The rows below give T cell receptor beta chains drawn from one sample of a study of T cells after yellow fever vaccination. TCRdb reprocessed the 5' RACE reads via MiXCR and lists one record per CDR3 protein. Of some 670,000 distinct CDR3 sequences listed, around 12% are singletons. The starting material was PBMCs, obtained on the day of the yellow fever booster vaccination. Receptors were obtained from a man aged 25-40 years who received the YFV17D yellow fever vaccine. Both conserved end residues are part of each CDR3. Each record gives: CDR3 DNA, CDR3 protein, V gene, CDR3 length, D gene, J gene, clone size. D genes are given only for firm matches. Not every row has a clone size; where given, it reads once, few, many or a size class.

TGCAGCGCCGAATCGGGGGAGTCGTACAATGAGCAGTTCTTC | CSAESGESYNEQFF | TRBV29-1 | 14 | - | TRBJ2-1 | -
TGTGCCAGCAGCTCCCCAGATTCACCCCTCCACTTT | CASSSPDSPLHF | TRBV5-4 | 12 | - | TRBJ1-6 | few
TGTGCCAGCAGTGGGGCCGATGCTTTCTACGAGCAGTACTTC | CASSGADAFYEQYF | TRBV2 | 14 | - | TRBJ2-7 | -
TGTGCCAGCAGCTTAGTAGTCAAAGGGACATTCTACGAGCAGTACTTC | CASSLVVKGTFYEQYF | TRBV7-6 | 16 | - | TRBJ2-7 | -
TGTGCCAGCAGCTCAGGCCTCTCTGGGGCCAACGTCCTGACTTTC | CASSSGLSGANVLTF | TRBV5-5 | 15 | - | TRBJ2-6 | few
TGTGCCAGCAGCGCCACCCAACGCACAGATACGCAGTATTTT | CASSATQRTDTQYF | TRBV9 | 14 | - | TRBJ2-3 | -
TGTGCCAGCAGCAAGACGGGCTCCTACAATGAGCAGTTCTTC | CASSKTGSYNEQFF | TRBV14 | 14 | - | TRBJ2-1 | few
TGTGCCAGCACCCTCTCCACAGGGGGCTTTCAGCCCCAGCATTTT | CASTLSTGGFQPQHF | TRBV12-3/TRBV12-4 | 15 | TRBD1 | TRBJ1-5 | few
TGTGCCAGCAGCTTAGTTATAGGGGCCCCGCCGGGTGAGCAGTTCTTC | CASSLVIGAPPGEQFF | TRBV7-2 | 16 | - | TRBJ2-1 | -
TGTGCCAGCAGCTTACTGTCGTTATCCTACAATGAGCAGTTCTTC | CASSLLSLSYNEQFF | TRBV7-2 | 15 | - | TRBJ2-1 | few
TGTGCCAGCAGTTACTCGAACAGGGTCAATGGCAATGAGCAGTTCTTC | CASSYSNRVNGNEQFF | TRBV6-5 | 16 | - | TRBJ2-1 | few
TGTGCCAGCGCGGGGGGTGACTATGGCTACACCTTC | CASAGGDYGYTF | TRBV5-4 | 12 | - | TRBJ1-2 | few
TGCGCCAGCAGCAGCCACGGTAGGAGGGAAATGGATGAGCAGTTCTTC | CASSSHGRREMDEQFF | TRBV5-1 | 16 | - | TRBJ2-1 | few
TGCAGTGCTAGTCTTGACAGGGGCTACTACAATGAGCAGTTCTTC | CSASLDRGYYNEQFF | TRBV20-1 | 15 | TRBD1 | TRBJ2-1 | -
TGTGCCAGCAGTATTACAGAAGTGAGGTCCGAGCAGTACTTC | CASSITEVRSEQYF | TRBV7-2 | 14 | - | TRBJ2-7 | -
TGTGCCAGCAGCTTGTTGGGAGGGCAAAAGTCCTACGAGCAGTACTTC | CASSLLGGQKSYEQYF | TRBV5-6 | 16 | TRBD2 | TRBJ2-7 | few
TGTGCCAGCAGCTTAGAGAGGGCCGCCGGGACACCCCTCCACTTT | CASSLERAAGTPLHF | TRBV7-2 | 15 | - | TRBJ1-6 | -
TGTGCCAGCAGTGTGACACGGAAAAACATTCAGTACTTC | CASSVTRKNIQYF | TRBV2 | 13 | - | TRBJ2-4 | -
TGTGCCAGCAGCCTCGTGGATGGCCCAGATACGCAGTATTTT | CASSLVDGPDTQYF | TRBV7-2 | 14 | - | TRBJ2-3 | few
TGTGCCAGCCACCGACTGGGCGAATGGTACAATGAGCAGTTCTTC | CASHRLGEWYNEQFF | TRBV6-1 | 15 | - | TRBJ2-1 | few
TGTGCCAGCACCTTACGAGTGGCTAGCGGGACGAATGAGCAGTTCTTC | CASTLRVASGTNEQFF | TRBV6-1 | 16 | TRBD2 | TRBJ2-1 | few
TGCGCCAGCAGCTTGCATGAAGAGACCCAGTACTTC | CASSLHEETQYF | TRBV5-1 | 12 | - | TRBJ2-5 | few
TGTGCCGCCGGGAATTCACCCCTCCACTTT | CAAGNSPLHF | TRBV6-6 | 10 | - | TRBJ1-6 | -
TGTGCCAGCAGTTTGGATAGCGCGAGCTCCTACGAGCAGTACTTC | CASSLDSASSYEQYF | TRBV12-3/TRBV12-4 | 15 | - | TRBJ2-7 | -
TGTGCCAGCAGGATGTGGGGGTCGGGCTACGAGCAGTACTTC | CASRMWGSGYEQYF | TRBV5-6 | 14 | - | TRBJ2-7 | few
TGCAGTGCCACTTTTAGTAGTTACCGCGATGGTGAGCAGTTCTTC | CSATFSSYRDGEQFF | TRBV20-1 | 15 | - | TRBJ2-1 | few
TGTGCCAGCAGCTCTAGGGCAGGAGAGCAGTACTTC | CASSSRAGEQYF | TRBV7-8 | 12 | - | TRBJ2-7 | -
TGTGCCACCAGTGAGAGCGGGACAGGCCTCGGTGATGAGCAGTTCTTC | CATSESGTGLGDEQFF | TRBV24-1 | 16 | - | TRBJ2-1 | few
TGTGCCAGCAGCTTACCACTAGCGGGGGGGATAGATACGCAGTATTTT | CASSLPLAGGIDTQYF | TRBV7-6 | 16 | TRBD2 | TRBJ2-3 | -
TGCAGTGCTAGAGCGGGGCTAGCGGGAGCTAGCCTAAGCACAGATACGCAGTATTTT | CSARAGLAGASLSTDTQYF | TRBV20-1 | 19 | TRBD2 | TRBJ2-3 | few
TGCGCCAGCAGCTTTCTCTATAATTCACCCCTCCACTTT | CASSFLYNSPLHF | TRBV5-1 | 13 | - | TRBJ1-6 | -
TGTGCCAGCTCACCAACCAGGGGCGGCACAGATACGCAGTATTTT | CASSPTRGGTDTQYF | TRBV18 | 15 | - | TRBJ2-3 | few
TGTGCCAGCAGCTTAGCAAGCTGGGGTAGCTCCTACGAGCAGTACTTC | CASSLASWGSSYEQYF | TRBV7-9 | 16 | - | TRBJ2-7 | -
TGTGCCAGCAGTCGAGGGGGTCCTTCCTACGAGCAGTACTTC | CASSRGGPSYEQYF | TRBV12-3/TRBV12-4 | 14 | - | TRBJ2-7 | many
TGTGCCAGCAGTGTGGGGGAGGAGGATGAGCAGTTCTTC | CASSVGEEDEQFF | TRBV12-3/TRBV12-4 | 13 | - | TRBJ2-1 | few
TGTGCCTGGAGTGTACACGGGACTGAAGCTTTCTTT | CAWSVHGTEAFF | TRBV30 | 12 | - | TRBJ1-1 | few
TGCAGTGCTGAAGACAGGGTGGCTTTCTTT | CSAEDRVAFF | TRBV20-1 | 10 | TRBD1 | TRBJ1-1 | few
TGTGCCAGTAGGACAGGGGCCCTCTCTGGGGCCAACGTCCTGACTTTC | CASRTGALSGANVLTF | TRBV6-1 | 16 | TRBD1 | TRBJ2-6 | many
TGTGCCAGCAGCCCCGGACACAGCATCACTGAAGCTTTCTTT | CASSPGHSITEAFF | TRBV7-2 | 14 | - | TRBJ1-1 | few
TGCGCCAGCAGCTTGGGAGCGGGGGCCAACGTCCTGACTTTC | CASSLGAGANVLTF | TRBV5-1 | 14 | - | TRBJ2-6 | many
TGTGCCAGCAGTTTCCCCTCGGGGAGCGGTGCCCGGAAGCAGTTCTTC | CASSFPSGSGARKQFF | TRBV12-3/TRBV12-4 | 16 | - | TRBJ2-1 | many
TGCGCCAGCAGCGGATTCCAAAGACACACTAAGAGTAGCGGTAGGGTTCGCCCCTACGAGCAGTACTTC | CASSGFQRHTKSSGRVRPYEQYF | TRBV5-1 | 23 | - | TRBJ2-7 | few
TGTGCCAGCAGTTCAACCCAACAAGTCACTGAAGCTTTCTTT | CASSSTQQVTEAFF | TRBV12-3/TRBV12-4 | 14 | - | TRBJ1-1 | -
TGCAGCGTTCAAGAGGGGACCTCAAATGAAAAACTGTTTTTT | CSVQEGTSNEKLFF | TRBV29-1 | 14 | - | TRBJ1-4 | -
TGTGCCAGCAGTGTGGGCAGCCGGGGGACTGAAGCTTTCTTT | CASSVGSRGTEAFF | TRBV2 | 14 | - | TRBJ1-1 | few
TGTGCCAGCAGCCAAGAAGGGACGGGGGGGGCCAACGTCCTGACTTTC | CASSQEGTGGANVLTF | TRBV4-2 | 16 | - | TRBJ2-6 | -
TGTGCCAGCAGTGAATATGGAGGGCCCGGAAACATTCAGTACTTC | CASSEYGGPGNIQYF | TRBV25-1 | 15 | - | TRBJ2-4 | once
TGCGCCAGCAGCTTGGGTGGCAGAACGGATGAAAAACTGTTTTTT | CASSLGGRTDEKLFF | TRBV5-1 | 15 | - | TRBJ1-4 | few
TGTGCCAGCAGCTTACCGGTTGACGGAGATACGCAGTATTTT | CASSLPVDGDTQYF | TRBV11-2 | 14 | - | TRBJ2-3 | few
TGCGCCAGCAGTCCGAGGAACGGGAGGTACCAAGAGACCCAGTACTTC | CASSPRNGRYQETQYF | TRBV23-1 | 16 | TRBD2 | TRBJ2-5 | few
TGCAGCGCCGCAGATCCCGCTAACTATGGCTACACCTTC | CSAADPANYGYTF | TRBV29-1 | 13 | - | TRBJ1-2 | many
TGTGCCATCAGTGACTGGGGGAGCAACACCGGGGAGCTGTTTTTT | CAISDWGSNTGELFF | TRBV10-3 | 15 | - | TRBJ2-2 | many
TGCGCCAGCAGCTTGGGACTAGCGAAGGGGCATGAGCAGTTCTTC | CASSLGLAKGHEQFF | TRBV5-1 | 15 | TRBD2 | TRBJ2-1 | few